A single sample is the source of the 10 T cell receptor beta chains below, sequenced in a study of shared clonotypes between healthy human individuals. Clones were sequenced by immunoSEQ multiplex PCR, and TCRdb holds only the in-frame ones, with some missing. There are approximately 740,000 clones in the sample; roughly 92% occur only once, and around 24% lies in the top ten. CD8 cells classed as naive were CD45RO-negative and positively selected for CCR7, excluding terminally differentiated effector memory CD45RA+ cells. The source material was naive CD8+ T cells sorted from blood. All receptors come from a man in his thirties or forties in good health.

The rearrangement uses TRBV11-3 and TRBJ2-1; 13 bases are a match to TRBD2. The ends lost 4 bases at V and 7 bases at J; junction bases unmatched: 4. The CDR3 length is 15 residues. CDR1 and CDR2 (germline): SGHNT, YENEEA. CDR3 in amino acids: CASSSGTSGTNEQFF. The CDR3 DNA sequence: TGTGCCAGCAGCTCCGGGACTAGCGGGACAAATGAGCAGTTCTTC. The full variable domain, with the rest looked up from reference TRBV11-3 and TRBJ2-1, is EAGVVQSPRYKIIEKKQPVAFWCNPISGHNTLYWYLQNLGQGPELLIRYENEEAVDDSQLPKDRFSAERLKGVDSTLKIQPAELGDSAVYLCASSSGTSGTNEQFFGPGTRLTVL.

The chain couples TRBV7-6 to TRBJ2-3; 7 bases fit TRBD2. This CDR3 comprises 17 residues. Germline CDR1 is SGHVS and CDR2 is FNYEAQ. V gave up 1 base and J gave up 2 bases; unmatched junction bases: 9. The CDR3 reads CASSLERDTLPTDTQYF. CDR3 in DNA: TGTGCCAGCAGCTTAGAGCGGGATACACTTCCCACAGATACGCAGTATTTT.

The V call is TRBV19, the J call TRBJ1-2; no firm D call. The germline gives CDR1 LNHDA, CDR2 SQIVND (reference sequence). The germline V and J ends were trimmed by 1 base and 2 bases, with 8 bases remaining between them. The CDR3 has 14 amino acids. The CDR3 protein is CASSIAAGNYGYTF. The DNA of the CDR3 is TGTGCCAGTAGTATAGCGGCGGGAAACTATGGCTACACCTTC.

The sample holds one count of this clone. V usage is TRBV5-4 and J usage is TRBJ1-3, with TRBD1 matching over 11 bases. This CDR3 contains 18 residues. With V trimmed by 0 bases and J by 2 bases, 7 bases remained unmatched. Germline V gene data show CDR1 as SGHNT and CDR2 as YYREEE (reference sequence). The CDR3 region has the DNA TGTGCCAGCAGCTTGGGTCCGGGACAGGGGGACACTGGAAACACCATATATTTT. Translating gives CASSLGPGQGDTGNTIYF.

The J gene is TRBJ2-7, the V gene TRBV10-3; a weak D match, TRBD2 (6 bases). The germline gives CDR1 ENHRY, CDR2 SYGVKD. CDR3 length: 14 amino acids. Trimming cost V 6 bases and J 2 bases, with 14 bases left between them. The DNA for the CDR3 is TGTGCCATCAGGGTCGGGAGTGTGACCTACGAGCAGTACTTC. Its translation: CAIRVGSVTYEQYF.

This clone has only one observation. The chain is built from TRBV10-1 and TRBJ1-5, with a possible D match to TRBD1 (5 bases). This CDR3 contains 13 residues. Germline V CDR1 and CDR2: WNHNN, SYGVQD (reference sequence). Trimming removed 0 bases from V and 5 bases from J, with 5 bases in between. The CDR3 coding sequence is TGCGCCAGCAGTGAGTCGGGGGATCAGCCCCAGCATTTT. Encoded protein: CASSESGDQPQHF.

This clone appeared a single time. The chain uses TRBV7-6 and TRBJ2-7; 7 nucleotides agree with TRBD1. The CDR3 length is 14 residues. Germline V gene lookup returns CDR1 SGHVS and CDR2 FNYEAQ. The J segment lost 5 bases and the V segment lost 4 bases, leaving 8 bases of the junction unmatched. CDR3 DNA: TGTGCCAGCAGCTCCAGACAGGGTGCGAACGAGCAGTACTTC. Its translation is CASSSRQGANEQYF.

The chain links TRBV27 to TRBJ1-1; the D is unclear. The CDR3 totals 14 residues. V lost 2 bases to trimming and J lost 5 bases, with 12 bases between them. Germline V CDR1 and CDR2: MNHEY, SMNVEV (reference sequence). The CDR3 sequence is CASSLTQVVTEAFF. The DNA of the CDR3 is TGTGCCAGCAGTTTAACGCAGGTCGTGACTGAAGCTTTCTTT.

The rearrangement joins TRBV15 to TRBJ2-1; D is unclear. The CDR3 covers 14 residues. Trimming shortened V by 4 bases and J by 2 bases, and 9 bases separated the two germline ends. Germline lookup yields CDR1 LNHNV and CDR2 YYDKDF (reference sequence). CDR3 protein: CATSTSVTYNEQFF. Written as DNA, the CDR3 is TGTGCCACCAGCACAAGCGTTACCTACAATGAGCAGTTCTTC.

In its sample, this clone was seen once. The chain carries TRBV28 and TRBJ2-7; 8 bases line up with TRBD2. V lost 3 bases, J lost 4 bases, and 5 bases stayed unmatched. In germline, CDR1 is MDHEN, CDR2 SYDVKM. This CDR3 comprises 14 residues. The CDR3 loop reads CASSFSGMGYEQYF. In nucleotides, the CDR3 is TGTGCCAGCAGTTTTAGCGGGATGGGATACGAGCAGTACTTC.